Listed below are T cell receptor beta chains from one sample, sequenced in a study of blood T cell repertoires in COVID-19. Sequencing used immunoSEQ multiplex PCR; TCRdb keeps in-frame clones, though not all of them. The sample lists around 120,000 clones; roughly 80% were seen once. Sequencing was performed on peripheral blood. Source of these receptors: a man aged 65-85 years with acute or convalescent COVID-19. CDR3s include the opening cysteine and the closing phenylalanine or tryptophan. A D gene is named only where the DNA matches it firmly. The listing skips clone size in some rows; elsewhere it reads once, few, many or a size class.

TRBJ1-3 | . | TRBV6-5 | . | TGTGCCAGCAGTCCAGGGAGGCCTGGAAACACCATATATTTT | CASSPGRPGNTIYF
TRBJ2-3 | . | TRBV27 | TRBD2 | TGTGCCACCTCCCGGCGGGGCGGGGGGCAAACTAGCACAGATACGCAGTATTTT | CATSRRGGGQTSTDTQYF
TRBJ1-5 | once | TRBV19 | . | TGTGCCAGTAGTATACAAGGAGGTTACCAGCCCCAGCATTTT | CASSIQGGYQPQHF
TRBJ1-5 | . | TRBV10-3 | TRBD1 | TGTGCCATCAGCGTGGACAGGGAAAGCAATCAGCCCCAGCATTTT | CAISVDRESNQPQHF
TRBJ2-3 | . | TRBV23-1 | TRBD1 | TGCGCCAGCAGTCAAGACAGGGGACACCAAGATACGCAGTATTTT | CASSQDRGHQDTQYF
TRBJ2-1 | . | TRBV7-8 | . | TGTGCCAGCAGCCACAGGGTCAATGAGCAGTTCTTC | CASSHRVNEQFF
TRBJ1-2 | once | TRBV5-5 | . | TGTGCCAGCAGCTGGCGGGTGGATAACTATGGCTACACCTTC | CASSWRVDNYGYTF
TRBJ1-1 | . | TRBV5-1 | TRBD1 | TGCGCCAGCAGCTTGGAGGGGGCGCAGACTGAAGCTTTCTTT | CASSLEGAQTEAFF
TRBJ2-2 | . | TRBV28 | . | TGTGCCAGCAGTGGACTGACGGTAGTCACCGGGGAGCTGTTTTTT | CASSGLTVVTGELFF
TRBJ2-3 | . | TRBV7-9 | . | TGTGCCAGCAGCTTCTCCCTAGCAACAGATACGCAGTATTTT | CASSFSLATDTQYF
TRBJ2-1 | . | TRBV3-1/TRBV3-2 | . | TGTGCCAGCAGCCAAGGAGGGGGGGCTTCCTACAATGAGCAGTTCTTC | CASSQGGGASYNEQFF
TRBJ1-2 | . | TRBV5-6 | . | TGTGCCAGCAGCTTCCCCCCTGCGACAGCTGGCTACACCTTC | CASSFPPATAGYTF
TRBJ1-2 | . | TRBV6-1 | TRBD1 | TGTGCCAGCAGTGACCCTGGGACAGGGTGGGATGGCTACACCTTC | CASSDPGTGWDGYTF
TRBJ2-2 | . | TRBV5-1 | . | TGCGCCAGCACCAGGGGGGCGAACACCGGGGAGCTGTTTTTT | CASTRGANTGELFF
TRBJ1-3 | . | TRBV5-1 | . | TGCGCCAGCAGCTTCGAGGGCAGTGGAAACACCATATATTTT | CASSFEGSGNTIYF
TRBJ2-7 | . | TRBV5-1 | TRBD1 | TGCGCCAGCAGCAGAAGACAGGGGGCAAGCTCCTACGAGCAGTACTTC | CASSRRQGASSYEQYF
TRBJ2-7 | . | TRBV13 | TRBD1 | TGTGCCAGCAGCCTAAGCCCGGGACAGGGGAACGAGCAGTACTTC | CASSLSPGQGNEQYF
TRBJ2-7 | . | TRBV11-3 | . | TGTGCCAGCAGCTCCCAGGGCTCCGAGCAGTACTTC | CASSSQGSEQYF
TRBJ1-4 | once | TRBV6-6 | TRBD1 | TGTGCCAGCAGCATTGACAGGGTTGGTGGTGAAAAACTGTTTTTT | CASSIDRVGGEKLFF
TRBJ1-6 | . | TRBV5-1 | TRBD1 | TGCGCCAGCAGCGGAACAGGGGCTATAAGGGATTCACCCCTCCACTTT | CASSGTGAIRDSPLHF
TRBJ2-2 | . | TRBV28 | . | TGTGCCAGCAGTTTTGGAGGGGGAGGGACCGGGGAGCTGTTTTTT | CASSFGGGGTGELFF
TRBJ1-5 | . | TRBV9 | TRBD1 | TGTGCCAGCAGCAATGACAGGGGAAGCAATCAGCCCCAGCATTTT | CASSNDRGSNQPQHF
TRBJ2-5 | . | TRBV28 | . | TGTGCCAGCAGTCCAGGGGTTAAGAGGGAGACCCAGTACTTC | CASSPGVKRETQYF
TRBJ2-3 | . | TRBV9 | . | TGTGCCAGCAGCGCCCGGGACTCCAGCACAGATACGCAGTATTTT | CASSARDSSTDTQYF
TRBJ1-6 | . | TRBV5-1 | . | TGCGCCAGCAGCTTGTCACGGGGGGCAGGTTCACCCCTCCACTTT | CASSLSRGAGSPLHF
TRBJ2-3 | few | TRBV29-1 | . | TGCAGCGTTGCACAGGATCCTAGCACAGATACGCAGTATTTT | CSVAQDPSTDTQYF
TRBJ1-1 | . | TRBV10-3 | . | TGTGCCACTACCGGAACCCGCGAAGGGGCGTCAGGCGAAGCTTTCTTT | CATTGTREGASGEAFF
TRBJ1-2 | . | TRBV21-1 | . | TGTGCCAGCAGCGTACGGAGGCAGGGGGATGGCTACACCTTC | CASSVRRQGDGYTF
TRBJ2-7 | few | TRBV3-1/TRBV3-2 | TRBD1 | TGTGCCAGCAGCCGAGGGACAGGCAACGAGCAGTACTTC | CASSRGTGNEQYF
TRBJ2-5 | . | TRBV7-2 | . | TGTGCCAGCAGCTTACTGCTAGCGAGTACGGAGACCCAGTACTTC | CASSLLLASTETQYF
TRBJ2-1 | . | TRBV7-9 | TRBD1 | TGTGCCAGCAGCACCGGGACAGGGGACTACAATGAGCAGTTCTTC | CASSTGTGDYNEQFF
TRBJ1-5 | . | TRBV5-6 | . | TGTGCCAGCAGCTTGGTCGCGACTGATAGCAATCAGCCCCAGCATTTT | CASSLVATDSNQPQHF
TRBJ1-6 | . | TRBV3-1/TRBV3-2 | . | TGTGCCAGCAGCCAAGATCGCCAGGGCTATAATTCACCCCTCCACTTT | CASSQDRQGYNSPLHF
TRBJ1-5 | . | TRBV7-9 | TRBD1 | TGTGCCAGCAGCCTCGGGACAGGGTCCGTAAAGAATCAGCCCCAGCATTTT | CASSLGTGSVKNQPQHF
TRBJ1-3 | . | TRBV6-1 | . | TGTGCCAGCAGTGAGAGGGAAAGAGTGAACACCATATATTTT | CASSERERVNTIYF
TRBJ2-5 | . | TRBV5-1 | . | TGCGCCAGCAGCTTGGGACAAAAGGTCCAAGAGACCCAGTACTTC | CASSLGQKVQETQYF
TRBJ2-1 | . | TRBV19 | . | TGTGCCAGTAGTGCCAGGGCCCAATCCTACAATGAGCAGTTCTTC | CASSARAQSYNEQFF
TRBJ2-5 | . | TRBV2 | TRBD2 | TGTGCCAGCACCTTCGGGCGGGGGGAAGAGACCCAGTACTTC | CASTFGRGEETQYF
TRBJ1-6 | . | TRBV28 | TRBD1 | TGTGCCAGCAGTTTCTATTATGGACTCCGGGACAGGGAAGTTGCTCTCCACTTT | CASSFYYGLRDREVALHF
TRBJ1-2 | few | TRBV6-1 | . | TGTGCCAGCAGTGAAGGGCCGGGGGTTGGATATGGCTACACCTTC | CASSEGPGVGYGYTF
TRBJ1-6 | . | TRBV3-1/TRBV3-2 | . | TGTGCCAGCAGCCAAGAACCGGGAATCTATAATTCACCCCTCCACTTT | CASSQEPGIYNSPLHF
TRBJ1-2 | . | TRBV9 | TRBD1 | TGTGCCAGCAGGTTGGACAGGGCCAGAGGAGACTACACCTTC | CASRLDRARGDYTF
TRBJ2-7 | . | TRBV11-2 | . | TGTGCCAGCAGCTTAGACCGGGCTAGCCCCCACGAGCAGTACTTC | CASSLDRASPHEQYF
TRBJ1-4 | . | TRBV5-1 | . | TGCGCCAGCAGCGGGGGGGAGACTAACGTTGAAAAACTGTTTTTT | CASSGGETNVEKLFF
TRBJ1-1 | . | TRBV12-3/TRBV12-4 | . | TGTGCCAGCAGTTTACGAGGCACTGAAGCTTTCTTT | CASSLRGTEAFF
TRBJ2-1 | . | TRBV2 | TRBD2 | TGTGCCAGCAGCTCCTTAGGGACCCCGGGACTACCGTTCTTC | CASSSLGTPGLPFF
TRBJ2-7 | . | TRBV11-2 | TRBD1 | TGTGCCAGCATCGGACAGGGGATATCCGGCGAGCAGTACTTC | CASIGQGISGEQYF
TRBJ1-1 | . | TRBV11-2 | . | TGTGCCAGCAGCTTATTACAGGGACGGGGTACTGAAGCTTTCTTT | CASSLLQGRGTEAFF
TRBJ2-1 | . | TRBV29-1 | . | TGCAGCGTTGAGGTGGAGGGTTCTTTCCGGGAGCAGTTCTTC | CSVEVEGSFREQFF
TRBJ1-5 | few | TRBV6-2/TRBV6-3 | . | TGTGCCAGCAGTCCCCCAGGGGAAACTCAGCCCCAGCATTTT | CASSPPGETQPQHF
TRBJ1-4 | once | TRBV5-1 | . | TGCGCCAGCAAGGGAGGATCTGAAAAACTGTTTTTT | CASKGGSEKLFF
TRBJ2-7 | . | TRBV3-1/TRBV3-2 | TRBD1 | TGTGCCAGCAGCCATGGGACAGGGGGATTAAGGGAGCAGTACTTC | CASSHGTGGLREQYF
TRBJ2-5 | . | TRBV4-2 | TRBD2 | TGTGCCAGCAGCCAAGATCTCCTAGCGGGGGCCACCCAAGAGACCCAGTACTTC | CASSQDLLAGATQETQYF
TRBJ1-5 | . | TRBV6-5 | TRBD1 | TGTGCCACCTCTCCGGGACAGGGGGGGAATCAGCCCCAGCATTTT | CATSPGQGGNQPQHF
TRBJ1-3 | . | TRBV28 | . | TGTGCCAGCAGTAGCCCCCAAGACTCTGGAAACACCATATATTTT | CASSSPQDSGNTIYF
TRBJ2-7 | . | TRBV7-6 | TRBD2 | TGTGCCAGCAGCCTGACTAGCGGGGACTACTACGAGCAGTACTTC | CASSLTSGDYYEQYF